Below are 10 T cell receptor beta chains sequenced from a single sample in a study of identical twins. TCRdb recomputed calls from the 5' RACE reads with MiXCR, one row per CDR3 protein. This table holds about 190,000 distinct CDR3 sequences, about 16% found once. This sample was shared with a second study, whose subject was T cells expressing NK-cell markers.

Sample: CD8+ T cells sorted from blood. The receptors derive from a woman younger than 30 in good health.

V usage is TRBV29-1 and J usage is TRBJ2-7, with D unclear. With 5 bases removed from V and 4 bases from J, the gap between germline ends came to 15 bases. The length of the CDR3 is 13 residues. The germline V gene encodes CDR1 SQVTM and CDR2 ANQGSEA. The CDR3 reads CSVLIGPSYEQYF. Written as DNA, the CDR3 is TGCAGCGTTCTTATCGGGCCTTCTTACGAGCAGTACTTC.

This rearrangement joins TRBV5-1 to TRBJ2-3, with TRBD2 matching 10 bases. Germline lookup yields CDR1 SGHRS and CDR2 YFSETQ. Trimming at V came to 0 bases and at J to 2 bases, leaving 3 bases not matched to a gene. The CDR3 has 16 amino acids. CDR3 bases: TGCGCCAGCAGCTTGGAGCGGGGGGGGTTCACAGATACGCAGTATTTT. Protein: CASSLERGGFTDTQYF.

The chain is built from TRBV12-3 or TRBV12-4 and TRBJ2-3, with 10 nucleotides matching TRBD2. The CDR3 spans 11 residues. J lost 11 bases, V lost 7 bases, and 3 bases had no gene match. CDR3 sequence (DNA): TGTGCCAGCACTAGCGGGAGCAAGCAGTATTTT. As protein: CASTSGSKQYF.

The chain joins TRBV5-5 to TRBJ2-3; tentatively, D is TRBD2 (6 bases). The CDR3 sequence is 13 residues long. With 0 bases removed from V and 10 bases from J, the gap between germline ends came to 12 bases. Germline V gives CDR1 SGHKS, CDR2 YYEKEE (reference sequence). DNA for the CDR3: TGTGCCAGCAGCTTGGGCGGAGGGAGTGCGCAGTATTTT. This codes for CASSLGGGSAQYF.

This clonotype was observed a handful of times. This rearrangement joins TRBV2 to TRBJ2-7; D not resolved. The CDR3 is 11 amino acids. Trimming took off 8 bases at V and 3 bases at J, with 8 bases between the two ends. Germline loops: CDR1 SNHLY, CDR2 FYNNEI. The CDR3 loop reads CASLSLYEQYF. The CDR3 DNA reads as TGTGCCAGCCTAAGCCTCTACGAGCAGTACTTC.

This clonotype was recorded a few times. V is TRBV3-1 and J is TRBJ2-2; weak D call: TRBD2 (5 bases). V gave up 0 bases and J gave up 8 bases, with 16 bases separating them. In germline, CDR1 is LGHDT, CDR2 YNNKEL (reference sequence). The CDR3 is made up of 16 amino acids. As DNA, the CDR3 is TGTGCCAGCAGCCAAGAGATTAGCGCTGGGCGTGGGGAGCTGTTTTTT. It is translated as CASSQEISAGRGELFF.

The rearrangement uses TRBV7-2 and TRBJ2-5; D call uncertain. Trimming took off 8 bases at V and 1 base at J, with 11 bases between the two ends. The CDR3 length is 13 residues. Germline CDR1 is SGHTA and CDR2 is FQGNSA. The CDR3 spells CASRPPSQETQYF. The DNA for the CDR3 is TGTGCCAGCCGCCCCCCCAGCCAAGAGACCCAGTACTTC. Using reference TRBV7-2 and TRBJ2-5 for the parts outside the CDR3, the full variable domain is GAGVSQSPSNKVTEKGKDVELRCDPISGHTALYWYRQSLGQGLEFLIYFQGNSAPDKSGLPSDRFSAERTGGSVSTLTIQRTQQEDSAVYLCASRPPSQETQYFGPGTRLLVL.

This clonotype was observed a few times. This sequence joins TRBV7-8 and TRBJ2-4; TRBD1 matches at 9 bases. There are 17 residues in the CDR3. In germline, CDR1 is SGHVS, CDR2 FQNEAQ. V gave up 7 bases and J gave up 8 bases; unmatched junction bases: 18. CDR3 in DNA: TGTGCCAGCACCTCGGGGGTTGCGACAGGGGGAAGGGACATTCAGTACTTC. Its translation: CASTSGVATGGRDIQYF.

The chain is built from TRBV5-1 and TRBJ1-6; D gene unclear. V was clipped by 7 bases and J by 7 bases, with 12 bases between them. The germline CDR1 and CDR2 sequences are SGHRS and YFSETQ. The CDR3 totals 13 residues. This chain's CDR3 is CASAVRSNSPLHF. In DNA, the CDR3 is TGCGCCAGCGCCGTGAGATCAAATTCACCCCTCCACTTT.

This clonotype was picked up many times. This chain links TRBV5-1 with TRBJ2-1; D not certain. The germline V gene has CDR1 SGHRS and CDR2 YFSETQ. Trimming took 5 bases from V and 5 from J, leaving 5 bases between them. This CDR3 comprises 11 residues. The CDR3 protein is CASSENNEQFF. The DNA of the CDR3 is TGCGCCAGCAGTGAGAACAATGAGCAGTTCTTC.